This T cell receptor beta chain derives from a study of response to subunit inactivated influenza vaccine (dated 2018 in TCRdb). Looking at the study overall: The study used deep quantitative T cell receptor repertoire profiling to track responses to a trivalent subunit inactivated influenza vaccine. Here is what the overall study found, with its caveats: It was suggested by the authors that each seasonal influenza vaccination may recruit only a limited number of new T cells.

Libraries were made using RT-PCR. Sequencing instrument: Illumina HiSeq 2500. TCRdb took the public reads, trimmed them with fastp at Q25, ran MiXCR for clone calling and kept in-frame beta chains. Every entry covers one CDR3 protein and lists the most common genes and DNA from its rows. This sample lists more than 200,000 distinct CDR3 sequences; 9.5% to 15% were detected once. Clones ranked in the top ten supply less than 8.5% of the sample. Regarding this clonotype: This clone's antigen is unknown. No much larger clone is present one base from it, and per-base qualities are unavailable.

At the junction V is shortened by 4 bases and J by 0 bases, with 3 bases in between. The CDR3 goes from the cysteine to the phenylalanine over 12 residues. The read is trimmed to its CDR3 DNA, 36 bases read in frame from base 1. The germline V gene yields SGHRS for CDR1 and YFSETQ for CDR2. The sample here was non-naive T cells sorted from PBMCs, taken less than 15 days before vaccination. The cell subset or site label, read with the paper, signifies: memory T cell fraction. The sequence is built from TRBV5-1 and TRBJ2-3; the D gene assignment is ambiguous. This clonotype originated in a man aged 50 to 60 who received an inactivated influenza vaccine. Donor details come from another sample of the same person, matched by shared clones. The CDR3 is CASSTSTDTQYF. Read as DNA, the sequence is TGCGCCAGCAGCACTAGCACAGATACGCAGTATTTT.